This T cell receptor (beta chain) was sequenced for a study of cytotoxic CD8 clonotypes in ibrutinib-treated CLL. Study-level information: The subjects consisted of about a dozen relapsed/refractory and some 15 treatment-naive individuals, with 17 to 18 IGHV unmutated. Patients attained 24 partial and 2 complete responses; at median roughly 73 months, about 15 remained remitted while around twelve progressed.

The V end lost 4 bases, the J end lost 4 bases, and 11 bases lay between the germline ends. CDR1 is SNHLY, CDR2 FYNNEI, per germline. The CDR3 consists of 15 residues. Frozen-stored PBMCs produced roughly 2 micrograms of genomic DNA for TCR beta libraries. TCRdb's copy holds only in-frame clones and misses some; the assay was immunoSEQ multiplex PCR. Among fewer than 150,000 clones listed, 80% to 85% were seen once. Study conclusions and caveats: Clonality grew at ibrutinib response; at progression, it decreased back toward baseline.

This clone was seen just once. Its antigen is still unknown. This chain connects TRBV2 to TRBJ2-6; D is ambiguous. The sequencing here drew on PBMCs, taken after 24 months of ibrutinib treatment. The sequence was collected from a human donor with chronic lymphocytic leukemia. The CDR3 loop is CASSVRVRGANVLTF. Written as DNA, the CDR3 is TGTGCCAGCAGTGTAAGGGTGAGGGGGGCCAACGTCCTGACTTTC. Combining the CDR3 with reference TRBV2 and TRBJ2-6 gives the whole variable domain EPEVTQTPSHQVTQMGQEVILRCVPISNHLYFYWYRQILGQKVEFLVSFYNNEISEKSEIFDDQFSVERPDGSNFTLKIRSTKLEDSAMYFCASSVRVRGANVLTFGAGSRLTVL.